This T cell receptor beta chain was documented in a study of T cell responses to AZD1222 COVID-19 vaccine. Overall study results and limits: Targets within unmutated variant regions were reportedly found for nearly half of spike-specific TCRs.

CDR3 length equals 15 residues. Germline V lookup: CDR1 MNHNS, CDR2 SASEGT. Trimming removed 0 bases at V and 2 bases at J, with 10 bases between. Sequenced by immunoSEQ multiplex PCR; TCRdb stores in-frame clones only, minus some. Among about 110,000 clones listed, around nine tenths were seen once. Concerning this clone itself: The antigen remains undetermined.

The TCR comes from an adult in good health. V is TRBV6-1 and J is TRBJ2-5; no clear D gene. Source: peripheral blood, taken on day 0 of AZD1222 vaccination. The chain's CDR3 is CASSEARIKQETQYF. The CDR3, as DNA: TGTGCCAGCAGTGAAGCGAGAATCAAGCAAGAGACCCAGTACTTC.